Given below is one TCR beta chain in context. No antigen is known for it. V shed 2 bases, J shed 5 bases, and the junction held 6 bases outside the gene matches. There are 17 residues in the CDR3. Germline CDR1 SGHTA, CDR2 FQGNSA. The sample is drawn from a study of OX40 agonist ivuxolimab in advanced cancers. The wider study: The drug used for patients, ivuxolimab, was an agonistic anti-OX40 (CD134) antibody.

Cycle 7 day 1, cycle 4 day 1, and baseline were the timepoints at which blood was sampled. Study-wide results and limits: CD4+ and CD8+ blood T cells expanded clonally by week 6 at 0.1 to 3.0 mg/kg.

Sequencing was performed with immunoSEQ multiplex PCR; in TCRdb, only in-frame clones are kept and a portion is missing. The sample includes about 28,000 clones, around 84% of them seen just once. The sample was CD4+ or CD8+ T cells sorted from blood, taken in a trial of the OX40 agonist ivuxolimab. The clonotype was recovered from an adult with an advanced solid tumor such as melanoma, head and neck, liver or kidney cancer. The rearrangement uses TRBV7-2 and TRBJ2-2; 12 bases match TRBD2. The CDR3 loop is CASSLRGLAGPTGELFF. In DNA, the CDR3 is TGTGCCAGCAGCTTACGAGGACTAGCGGGACCGACCGGGGAGCTGTTTTTT.